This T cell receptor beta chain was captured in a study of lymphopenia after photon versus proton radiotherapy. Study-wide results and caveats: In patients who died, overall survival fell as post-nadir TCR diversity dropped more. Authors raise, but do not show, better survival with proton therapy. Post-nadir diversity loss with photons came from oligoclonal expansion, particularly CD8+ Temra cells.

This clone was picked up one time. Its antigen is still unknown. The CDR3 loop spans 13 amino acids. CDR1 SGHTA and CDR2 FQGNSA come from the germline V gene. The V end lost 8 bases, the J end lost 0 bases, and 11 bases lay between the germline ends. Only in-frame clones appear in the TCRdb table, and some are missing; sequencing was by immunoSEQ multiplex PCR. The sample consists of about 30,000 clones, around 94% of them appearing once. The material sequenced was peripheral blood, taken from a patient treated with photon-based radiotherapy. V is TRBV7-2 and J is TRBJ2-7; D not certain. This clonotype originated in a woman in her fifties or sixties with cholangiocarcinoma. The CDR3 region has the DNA TGTGCCAGCCACGCTACAAACTCCTACGAGCAGTACTTC. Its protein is CASHATNSYEQYF.